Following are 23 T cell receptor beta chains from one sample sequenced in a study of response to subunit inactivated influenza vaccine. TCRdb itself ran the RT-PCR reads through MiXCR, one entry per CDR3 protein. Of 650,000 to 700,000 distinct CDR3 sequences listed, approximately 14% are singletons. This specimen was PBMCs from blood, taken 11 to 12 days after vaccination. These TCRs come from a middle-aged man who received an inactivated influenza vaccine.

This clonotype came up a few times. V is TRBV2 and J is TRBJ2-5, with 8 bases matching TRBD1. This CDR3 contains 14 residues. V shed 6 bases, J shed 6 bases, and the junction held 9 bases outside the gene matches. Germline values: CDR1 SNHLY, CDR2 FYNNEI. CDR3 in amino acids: CASRIDRGGKTQYF. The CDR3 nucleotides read TGTGCCAGCAGAATAGACAGGGGTGGGAAGACCCAGTACTTC.

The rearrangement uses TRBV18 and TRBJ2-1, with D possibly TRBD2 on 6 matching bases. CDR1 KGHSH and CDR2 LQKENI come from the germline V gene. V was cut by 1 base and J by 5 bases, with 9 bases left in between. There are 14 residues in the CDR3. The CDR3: CASSPQEGDNEQFF. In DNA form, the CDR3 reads TGTGCCAGCTCACCACAGGAGGGAGACAATGAGCAGTTCTTC. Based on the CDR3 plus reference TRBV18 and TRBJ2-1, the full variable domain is NAGVMQNPRHLVRRRGQEARLRCSPMKGHSHVYWYRQLPEEGLKFMVYLQKENIIDESGMPKERFSAEFPKEGPSILRIQQVVRGDSAAYFCASSPQEGDNEQFFGPGTRLTVL.

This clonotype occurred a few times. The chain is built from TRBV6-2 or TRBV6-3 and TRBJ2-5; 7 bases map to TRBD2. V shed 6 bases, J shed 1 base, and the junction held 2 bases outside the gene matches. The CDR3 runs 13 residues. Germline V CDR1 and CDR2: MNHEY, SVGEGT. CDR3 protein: CASRAGVQETQYF. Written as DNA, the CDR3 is TGTGCCAGCAGGGCGGGGGTCCAAGAGACCCAGTACTTC.

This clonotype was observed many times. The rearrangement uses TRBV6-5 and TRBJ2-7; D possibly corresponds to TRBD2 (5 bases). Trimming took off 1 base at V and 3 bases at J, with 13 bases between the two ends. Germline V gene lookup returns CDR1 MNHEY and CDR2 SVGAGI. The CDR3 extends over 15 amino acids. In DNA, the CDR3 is TGTGCCAGCAGTTACTACCGGGATTTCGACTACGAGCAGTACTTC. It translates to CASSYYRDFDYEQYF.

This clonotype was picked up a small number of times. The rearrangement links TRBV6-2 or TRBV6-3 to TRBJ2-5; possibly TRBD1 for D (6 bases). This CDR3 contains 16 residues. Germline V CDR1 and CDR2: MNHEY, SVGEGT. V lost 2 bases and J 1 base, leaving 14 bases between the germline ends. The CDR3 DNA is TGTGCCAGCAGTTACCGTCGGGACACCTTCCAAGAGACCCAGTACTTC. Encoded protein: CASSYRRDTFQETQYF.

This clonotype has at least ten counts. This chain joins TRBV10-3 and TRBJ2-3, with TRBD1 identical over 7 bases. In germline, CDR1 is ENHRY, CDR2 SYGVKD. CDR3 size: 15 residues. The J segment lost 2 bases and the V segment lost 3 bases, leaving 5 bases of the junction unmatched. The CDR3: CAISETGDHTDTQYF. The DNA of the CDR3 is TGTGCCATCAGTGAAACAGGGGACCACACAGATACGCAGTATTTT.

CDR3 sequence reads: CSVARQGLSTNEKLFF. DNA of the CDR3: TGCAGCGTTGCCAGACAGGGACTATCAACTAATGAAAAACTGTTTTTT. The chain carries TRBV29-1 and TRBJ1-4; 7 positions agree with TRBD1. With V trimmed by 4 bases and J by 0 bases, 8 bases remained unmatched. Germline CDR1 SQVTM, CDR2 ANQGSEA. The CDR3 loop spans 16 amino acids.

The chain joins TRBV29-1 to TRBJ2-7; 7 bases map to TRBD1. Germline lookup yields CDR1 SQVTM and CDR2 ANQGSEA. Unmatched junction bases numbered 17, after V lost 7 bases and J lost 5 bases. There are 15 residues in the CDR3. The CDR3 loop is CSATLPSTGRNEQYF. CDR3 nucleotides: TGCAGCGCCACGTTGCCCTCGACAGGGCGAAACGAGCAGTACTTC.

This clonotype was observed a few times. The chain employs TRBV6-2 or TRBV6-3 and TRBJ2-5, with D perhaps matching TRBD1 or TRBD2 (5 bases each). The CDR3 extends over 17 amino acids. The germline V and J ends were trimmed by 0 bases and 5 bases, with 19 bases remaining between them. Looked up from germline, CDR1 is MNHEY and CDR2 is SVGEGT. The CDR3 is CASSYSWRVLGTETQYF. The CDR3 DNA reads TGTGCCAGCAGTTACTCGTGGCGGGTACTTGGGACGGAGACCCAGTACTTC.

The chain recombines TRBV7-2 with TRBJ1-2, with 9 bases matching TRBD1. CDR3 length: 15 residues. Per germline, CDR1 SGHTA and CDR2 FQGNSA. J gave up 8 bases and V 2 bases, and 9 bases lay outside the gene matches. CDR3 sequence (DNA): TGTGCCAGCAGCTTAATGATGGACAGGGGAGGGGGCTACACCTTC. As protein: CASSLMMDRGGGYTF.

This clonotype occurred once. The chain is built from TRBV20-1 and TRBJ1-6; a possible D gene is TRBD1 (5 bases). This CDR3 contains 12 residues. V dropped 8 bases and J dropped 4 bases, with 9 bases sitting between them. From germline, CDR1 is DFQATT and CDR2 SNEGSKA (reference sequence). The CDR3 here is CSPGSYNSPLHF. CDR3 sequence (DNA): TGCAGTCCAGGGTCGTATAATTCACCCCTCCACTTT.

This chain's CDR3 is CASSVDQGQKLFF. In DNA form, the CDR3 reads TGTGCCAGCAGTGTAGATCAGGGACAAAAACTGTTTTTT. V and J are TRBV12-3 or TRBV12-4 and TRBJ1-4, with D possibly matching TRBD1 (5 bases). Trimming left V 5 bases short and J 9 bases short, with 13 bases between. CDR3 length: 13 amino acids.

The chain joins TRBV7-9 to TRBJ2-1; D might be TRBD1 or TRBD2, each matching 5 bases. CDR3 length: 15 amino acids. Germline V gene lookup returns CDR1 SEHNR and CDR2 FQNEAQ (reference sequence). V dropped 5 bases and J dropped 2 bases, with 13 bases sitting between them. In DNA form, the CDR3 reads TGTGCCAGCAGCCTGGGGACGCACACCTACAATGAGCAGTTCTTC. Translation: CASSLGTHTYNEQFF.

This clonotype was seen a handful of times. The CDR3 is CASSQDSAYNEQFF. The DNA for the CDR3 is TGTGCCAGCAGCCAAGATTCAGCCTACAATGAGCAGTTCTTC. The rearrangement uses TRBV3-1 and TRBJ2-1; D is uncertain. The length of the CDR3 is 14 residues. The V end lost 0 bases, the J end lost 2 bases, and 5 bases lay between the germline ends. From germline, CDR1 is LGHDT and CDR2 YNNKEL (reference sequence).

CDR3 in amino acids: CSYIHGVGSEDEQFF. The CDR3 coding sequence is TGCAGTTACATCCATGGGGTCGGGAGCGAGGATGAGCAGTTCTTC. The rearrangement links TRBV20-1 to TRBJ2-1, with a possible D match to TRBD2 (6 bases). The ends were cut back, 8 bases at V and 8 bases at J, with 25 bases in the middle. CDR3 length: 15 amino acids. In germline, CDR1 is DFQATT, CDR2 SNEGSKA (reference sequence).

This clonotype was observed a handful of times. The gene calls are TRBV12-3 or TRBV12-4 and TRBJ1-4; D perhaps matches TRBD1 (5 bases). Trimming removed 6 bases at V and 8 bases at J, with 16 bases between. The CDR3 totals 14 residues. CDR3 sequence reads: CASSSGTLGEKLFF. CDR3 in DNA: TGTGCCAGCAGCTCCGGGACGTTGGGAGAAAAACTGTTTTTT.

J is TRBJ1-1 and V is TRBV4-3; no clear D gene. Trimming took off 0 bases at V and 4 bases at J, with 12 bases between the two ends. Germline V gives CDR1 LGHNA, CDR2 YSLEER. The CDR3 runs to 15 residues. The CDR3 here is CASSQEVTGVTEAFF. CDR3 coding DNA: TGCGCCAGCAGCCAAGAAGTTACTGGAGTCACTGAAGCTTTCTTT.

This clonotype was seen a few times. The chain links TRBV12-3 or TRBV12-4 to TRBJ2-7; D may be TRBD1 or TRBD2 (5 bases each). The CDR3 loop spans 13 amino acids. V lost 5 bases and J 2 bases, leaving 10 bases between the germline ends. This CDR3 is CASSDPGPYEQYF. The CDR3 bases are TGTGCCAGCAGTGATCCGGGACCCTACGAGCAGTACTTC.

CDR3 residues: CASTLPGDLNTEAFF. The CDR3 DNA reads TGCGCCAGCACCCTCCCCGGGGACCTGAACACTGAAGCTTTCTTT. The chain recombines TRBV5-1 with TRBJ1-1, with a tentative D call TRBD1 (5 bases). The V end was cut by 6 bases, the J end by 0 bases, with 15 bases between. The germline CDR1 and CDR2 sequences are SGHRS and YFSETQ. The CDR3 length is 15 residues.

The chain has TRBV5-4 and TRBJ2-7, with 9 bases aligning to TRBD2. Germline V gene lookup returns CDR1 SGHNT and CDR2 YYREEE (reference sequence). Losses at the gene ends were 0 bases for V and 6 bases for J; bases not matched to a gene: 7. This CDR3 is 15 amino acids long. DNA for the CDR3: TGTGCCAGCAGCTTGGCTAGCGGGGCCCTTAGCGAGCAGTACTTC. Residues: CASSLASGALSEQYF.

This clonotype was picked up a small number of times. Written as DNA, the CDR3 is TGCAGTGCTAGGAGGCAGGGGGTGGATAGCAATCAGCCCCAGCATTTT. Its protein product is CSARRQGVDSNQPQHF. This rearrangement joins TRBV20-1 to TRBJ1-5, with 7 bases lining up with TRBD1. With V trimmed by 3 bases and J by 0 bases, 8 bases remained unmatched. This CDR3 is built from 16 residues. Germline V gene data show CDR1 as DFQATT and CDR2 as SNEGSKA (reference sequence).

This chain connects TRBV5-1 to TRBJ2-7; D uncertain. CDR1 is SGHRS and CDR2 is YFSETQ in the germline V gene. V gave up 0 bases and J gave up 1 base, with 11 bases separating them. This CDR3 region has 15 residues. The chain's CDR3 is CASSLGGRPSYEQYF. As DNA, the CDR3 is TGCGCCAGCAGCTTGGGTGGCAGGCCATCCTACGAGCAGTACTTC.

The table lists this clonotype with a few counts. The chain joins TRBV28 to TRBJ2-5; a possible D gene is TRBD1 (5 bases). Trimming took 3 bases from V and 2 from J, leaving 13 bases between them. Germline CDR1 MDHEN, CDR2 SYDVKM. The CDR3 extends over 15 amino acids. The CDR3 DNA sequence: TGTGCCAGCAGTTTCCTCTCGACAGTTCAAGAGACCCAGTACTTC. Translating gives CASSFLSTVQETQYF. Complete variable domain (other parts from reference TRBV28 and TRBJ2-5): DVKVTQSSRYLVKRTGEKVFLECVQDMDHENMFWYRQDPGLGLRLIYFSYDVKMKEKGDIPEGYSVSREKKERFSLILESASTNQTSMYLCASSFLSTVQETQYFGPGTRLLVL.